This is a list of T cell receptor beta chains from one sample in a study of PD-L1 blockade in urothelial cancer. Clones were sequenced by immunoSEQ multiplex PCR, and TCRdb holds only the in-frame ones, with some missing. The top ten hold approximately 10% of the sample, which has 20,000 to 25,000 clones, around nine tenths seen once. Sequencing used PBMCs, obtained around atezolizumab (anti-PD-L1) treatment. Every receptor here comes from a woman aged 60-70 years with urothelial cancer. The CDR3 runs from the conserved cysteine through the conserved F or W. D genes are given only for firm matches. Rows give clone size only sometimes, using once, few, many, or a class for an expanded clone.

J	D	size	V	DNA	CDR3
TRBJ2-1	-	once	TRBV7-9	TGTGCCAGCAGCTTAGCTCGGGCAGGGAACAATGAGCAGTTCTTC	CASSLARAGNNEQFF
TRBJ2-2	TRBD2	-	TRBV4-2	TGTGCCAGCAGCCAATCGTACAGCGGGGGGGCCAACGGGGAGCTGTTTTTT	CASSQSYSGGANGELFF
TRBJ1-4	-	-	TRBV27	TGTGCCAGCAGTTTAGTCGGTTATGATGAAAAACTGTTTTTT	CASSLVGYDEKLFF
TRBJ1-6	-	-	TRBV7-2	TGTGCCAGCTCCCTCCCAGGGTCACCCCTCCACTTT	CASSLPGSPLHF
TRBJ2-7	TRBD2	once	TRBV25-1	TGTGCCAGCGGGACGACTAGCGGGAGGGCCTACGAGCAGTACTTC	CASGTTSGRAYEQYF
TRBJ2-1	TRBD2	-	TRBV2	TGTGCCAGCAACCCACTAGCGGACGCCTACAATGAGCAGTTCTTC	CASNPLADAYNEQFF
TRBJ2-7	-	-	TRBV28	TGTGCCAGCAGTTTAAGAGGACAGCCATACGAGCAGTACTTC	CASSLRGQPYEQYF
TRBJ2-3	-	-	TRBV10-3	TGTGCCATCAGTGACAAGGGGCAGGCCAGCCCAGATACGCAGTATTTT	CAISDKGQASPDTQYF
TRBJ2-5	-	-	TRBV19	TGTGCCAGTAGTATCGGGAGCGGAGAGACCCAGTACTTC	CASSIGSGETQYF
TRBJ2-3	TRBD2	-	TRBV28	TGTGCCAGCAGTTCTAGAGGCGCTAGCGGGAGAAATTGGGATACGCAGTATTTT	CASSSRGASGRNWDTQYF
TRBJ1-3	-	once	TRBV4-3	TGCGCCAGCAGCCAAGGGGTGCAGGGTGCTGGAAACACCATATATTTT	CASSQGVQGAGNTIYF